This is a list of T cell receptor beta chains from one sample in a study of CXCR3-negative and CXCR3-positive naive CD8 T cells. TCRdb reanalyzed the 5' RACE reads, giving one entry per CDR3 protein sequence and no DNA. The record lists about 130,000 distinct CDR3 sequences, of which the ten most abundant hold about 0.54%. Source material: naive CXCR3+ CD8+ T cells from blood. All receptors derive from a human donor in good health. Some clones in this sample may be carry-over from other donors' samples. Both conserved end residues are part of each CDR3. The order of the fields is V gene, CDR3 length, J gene, CDR3 protein.

TRBV9	13	TRBJ2-3	CASSVVGTDTQYF
TRBV2	16	TRBJ2-1	CASNQGTSGMYNEQFF
TRBV5-6	13	TRBJ2-5	CASIRGGRETQYF
TRBV28	14	TRBJ2-5	CASSFGMGRDTQYF
TRBV9	15	TRBJ2-7	CASSFSGTGLHEQYF
TRBV20-1	14	TRBJ2-2	CSAAPPAGYGELFF
TRBV25-1	13	TRBJ2-7	CASSESGDYEQYF
TRBV7-7	14	TRBJ1-1	CASSPDLLNTEAFF
TRBV30	14	TRBJ1-6	CAWSHVGGPSPLHF
TRBV4-2	17	TRBJ2-7	CASSQDPQRGVTYEQYF
TRBV5-5	14	TRBJ2-1	CASSLNGGADEQFF
TRBV7-9	17	TRBJ2-7	CASSLFLGGLGLYEQYF
TRBV7-8	14	TRBJ2-1	CASSQDGGGNEQFF
TRBV10-3	19	TRBJ2-1	CAISDSVPTEKSSYNEQFF
TRBV29-1	11	TRBJ2-7	CSVVRQGIWYF
TRBV7-9	13	TRBJ2-7	CASSPGGYYEQYF
TRBV27	13	TRBJ1-2	CASSPLDNYGYTF
TRBV14	13	TRBJ2-3	CASSQAMLAGKYF
TRBV15	15	TRBJ1-5	CATSSETGGIQPQHF
TRBV7-9	16	TRBJ2-1	CASSPPDSESYNEQFF
TRBV6-5	15	TRBJ1-2	CASSYEAEALYGYTF
TRBV14	13	TRBJ2-7	CASSLTGLYEQYF
TRBV6-1	14	TRBJ2-7	CASRIQGPSYEQYF
TRBV6-5	15	TRBJ2-4	CASSLLAGGRDIQYF
TRBV20-1	14	TRBJ2-7	CSARGWDRDYEQYF
TRBV7-6	16	TRBJ1-1	CASSLGGGIMNTEAFF